The entry below describes one TCR beta chain. Antigen: not known. The data stem from a study of cytomegalovirus exposure and HLA in healthy donors. Whole-study results and caveats: In presence/absence analyses, roughly uniform sequencing depth across donors was assumed.

With 60 Vbeta and 13 Jbeta primers, the PCR was carried out. The method was immunoSEQ multiplex PCR; TCRdb's version includes in-frame clones alone and lacks a portion of them. The sample gives about 180,000 clones, about four fifths of which show up once; about 1.6% is in the top ten. V shed 4 bases, J shed 5 bases, and the junction held 6 bases outside the gene matches. This CDR3 is built from 14 residues. Per the germline V gene, CDR1 is MDHEN and CDR2 is SYDVKM. This receptor was taken from a man aged 40-49 years in good health and CMV-seronegative. This chain connects TRBV28 to TRBJ2-5, with 8 positions matching TRBD2. Sequencing was done on a sample of PBMCs. The CDR3 nucleotides read TGTGCCAGCAGTTCCCCCCCGGGGGGGGAGACCCAGTACTTC. This codes for CASSSPPGGETQYF.